The entry that follows covers one T cell receptor (beta chain) sequence. This sample was taken from a study of blood T cell repertoires in COVID-19. There are 17 residues in the CDR3. With 6 bases removed from V and 1 base from J, the gap between germline ends came to 19 bases. Germline values: CDR1 MDHEN, CDR2 SYDVKM. In the authors' workflow: Counts of nucleated cells, estimated from reference gene primer amplification, were obtained. Repertoires were generated with immunoSEQ multiplex PCR, while TCRdb's copy carries only in-frame clones and drops some. D and trimming were read from the DNA, whereas the V and J calls and clone size are those reported in that table. The sample consists of 250,000 to 300,000 clones, about nine tenths of them appearing once.

V usage is TRBV28 and J usage is TRBJ1-3; TRBD1 might be the D (6 bases). The specimen was PBMCs or T cells enriched from blood (not recorded which). This sequence was found in a woman aged 30 to 39 who had recovered from COVID-19. CDR3 amino acids: CASREPRGIGSGNTIYF. As DNA, the CDR3 is TGTGCCAGCAGAGAACCAAGGGGGATCGGATCTGGAAACACCATATATTTT. Supplemented by reference TRBV28 and TRBJ1-3, the full variable domain reads DVKVTQSSRYLVKRTGEKVFLECVQDMDHENMFWYRQDPGLGLRLIYFSYDVKMKEKGDIPEGYSVSREKKERFSLILESASTNQTSMYLCASREPRGIGSGNTIYFGEGSWLTVV.